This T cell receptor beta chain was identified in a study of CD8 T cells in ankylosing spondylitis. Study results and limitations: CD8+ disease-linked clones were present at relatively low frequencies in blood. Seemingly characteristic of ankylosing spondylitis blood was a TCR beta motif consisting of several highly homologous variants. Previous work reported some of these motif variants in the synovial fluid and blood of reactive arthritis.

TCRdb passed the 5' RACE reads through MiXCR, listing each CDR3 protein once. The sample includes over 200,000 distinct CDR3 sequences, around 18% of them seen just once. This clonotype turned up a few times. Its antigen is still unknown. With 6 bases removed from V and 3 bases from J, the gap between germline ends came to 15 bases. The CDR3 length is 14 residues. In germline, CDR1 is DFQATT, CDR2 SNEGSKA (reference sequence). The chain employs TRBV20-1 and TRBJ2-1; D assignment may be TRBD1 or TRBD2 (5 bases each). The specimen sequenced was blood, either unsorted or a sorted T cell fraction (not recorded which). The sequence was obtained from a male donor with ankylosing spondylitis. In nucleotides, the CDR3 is TGCAGTGCCATGGGGCTAGCAATCTACAATGAGCAGTTCTTC. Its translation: CSAMGLAIYNEQFF.